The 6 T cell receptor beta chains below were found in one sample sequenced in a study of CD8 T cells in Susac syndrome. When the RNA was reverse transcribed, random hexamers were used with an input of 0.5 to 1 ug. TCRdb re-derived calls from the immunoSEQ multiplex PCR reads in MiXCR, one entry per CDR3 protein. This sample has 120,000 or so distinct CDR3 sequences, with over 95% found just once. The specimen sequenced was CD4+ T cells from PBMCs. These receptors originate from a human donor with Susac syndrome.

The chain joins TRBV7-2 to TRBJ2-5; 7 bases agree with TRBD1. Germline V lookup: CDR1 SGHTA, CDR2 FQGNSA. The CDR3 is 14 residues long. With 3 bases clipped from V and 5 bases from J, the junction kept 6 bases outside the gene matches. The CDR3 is CASSFDRARETQYF. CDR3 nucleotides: TGTGCCAGCAGCTTCGACAGGGCGCGCGAGACCCAGTACTTC.

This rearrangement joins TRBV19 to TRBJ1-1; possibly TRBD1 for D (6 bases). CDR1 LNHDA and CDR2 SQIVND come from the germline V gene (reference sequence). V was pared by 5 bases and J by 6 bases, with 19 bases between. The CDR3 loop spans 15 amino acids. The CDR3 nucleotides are TGTGCCAGTAGTCTTACCTCTGGGGGCGTAGCTGAAGCTTTCTTT. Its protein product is CASSLTSGGVAEAFF.

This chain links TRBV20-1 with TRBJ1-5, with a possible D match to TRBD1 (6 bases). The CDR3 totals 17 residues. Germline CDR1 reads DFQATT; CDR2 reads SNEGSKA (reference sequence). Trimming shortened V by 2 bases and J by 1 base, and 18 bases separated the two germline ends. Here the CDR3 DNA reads TGCAGTGCTAGACTCCCGGGACATACGATAAGCAATCAGCCCCAGCATTTT. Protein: CSARLPGHTISNQPQHF.

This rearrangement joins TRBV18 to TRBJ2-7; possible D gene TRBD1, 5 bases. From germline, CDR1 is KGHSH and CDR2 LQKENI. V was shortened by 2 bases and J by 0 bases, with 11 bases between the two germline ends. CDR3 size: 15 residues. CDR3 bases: TGTGCCAGCTCACCAGGACACACCAGCTCCTACGAGCAGTACTTC. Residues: CASSPGHTSSYEQYF.

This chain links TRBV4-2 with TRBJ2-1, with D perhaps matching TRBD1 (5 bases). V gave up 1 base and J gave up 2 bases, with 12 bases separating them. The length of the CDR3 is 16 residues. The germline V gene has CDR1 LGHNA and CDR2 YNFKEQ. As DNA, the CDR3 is TGTGCCAGCAGCCAAGGTATGGCAGGGACCTACAATGAGCAGTTCTTC. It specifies CASSQGMAGTYNEQFF.

CDR3 coding DNA: TGCAGCGTCAAAGCCTGGCTGGGGGAGCTGTTTTTT. This translates into CSVKAWLGELFF. The V and J genes are TRBV29-1 and TRBJ2-2; no reliable D call. The CDR3 runs 12 residues. The germline V gene encodes CDR1 SQVTM and CDR2 ANQGSEA. Trimming removed 6 bases from V and 8 bases from J, with 13 bases in between.